The entry below gives a single T cell receptor beta chain sequence along with its context. Its antigen remains unidentified. The sample is drawn from a study of T cell repertoires in ileal Crohn's disease. About the research overall: Thiopurines (about ten) or anti-TNF agents (approximately 19) were given postoperatively to about half.

Study-level findings and limits: Mucosal expansions were suggested to be mainly CD8 T cells. Endoscopic recurrence occurred in every patient whose clonality exceeded 26.8%. Compared with non-smokers, active smokers at surgery showed more clonal expansions.

Here immunoSEQ multiplex PCR was the method, and the copy in TCRdb shows in-frame clones only, minus some. The sample shows fewer than 20,000 clones, roughly 91% of them seen only once. Sequenced material: ileal tissue. The sequence was obtained from an adult with Crohn's disease.

In DNA, the CDR3 is TGCGCCAGCTCCGCTAGCGGGGGTTACAATGAGCAGTTCTTC. This sequence encodes CASSASGGYNEQFF. The chain joins TRBV5-1 to TRBJ2-1, with TRBD2 matching 10 bases. Germline lookup yields CDR1 SGHRS and CDR2 YFSETQ. Germline trimming cut 7 bases from V and 4 bases from J; bases unmatched to any gene: 5. This CDR3 is built from 14 residues.